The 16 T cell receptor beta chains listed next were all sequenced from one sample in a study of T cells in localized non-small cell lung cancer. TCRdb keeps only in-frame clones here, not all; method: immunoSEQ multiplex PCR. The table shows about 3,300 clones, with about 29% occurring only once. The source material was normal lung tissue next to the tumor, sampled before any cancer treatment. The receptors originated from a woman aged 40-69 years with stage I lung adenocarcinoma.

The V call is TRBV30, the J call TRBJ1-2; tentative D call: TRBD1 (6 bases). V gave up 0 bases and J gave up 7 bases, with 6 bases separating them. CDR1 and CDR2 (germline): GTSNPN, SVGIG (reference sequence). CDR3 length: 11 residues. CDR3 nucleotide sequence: TGTGCCTGGAGTGTAGGGGGTGGCTACACCTTC. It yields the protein CAWSVGGGYTF.

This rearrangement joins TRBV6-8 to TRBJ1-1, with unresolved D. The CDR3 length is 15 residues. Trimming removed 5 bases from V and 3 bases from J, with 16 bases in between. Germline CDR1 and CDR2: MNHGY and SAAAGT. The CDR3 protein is CASSPEALRDTEAFF. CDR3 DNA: TGTGCCAGCAGTCCTGAGGCCCTTAGGGACACTGAAGCTTTCTTT.

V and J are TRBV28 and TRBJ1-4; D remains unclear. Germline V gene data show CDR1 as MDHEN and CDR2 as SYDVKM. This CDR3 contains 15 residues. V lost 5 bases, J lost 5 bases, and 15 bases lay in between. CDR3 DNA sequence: TGTGCCAGCAGTCTCTCTGGTATGGAGAATGAAAAACTGTTTTTT. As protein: CASSLSGMENEKLFF.

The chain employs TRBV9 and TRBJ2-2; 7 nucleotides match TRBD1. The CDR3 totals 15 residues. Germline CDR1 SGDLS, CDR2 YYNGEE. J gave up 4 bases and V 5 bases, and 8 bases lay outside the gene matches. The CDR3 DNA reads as TGTGCCAGCAGTACGGATACAGGGGCCACCGGGGAGCTGTTTTTT. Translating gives CASSTDTGATGELFF.

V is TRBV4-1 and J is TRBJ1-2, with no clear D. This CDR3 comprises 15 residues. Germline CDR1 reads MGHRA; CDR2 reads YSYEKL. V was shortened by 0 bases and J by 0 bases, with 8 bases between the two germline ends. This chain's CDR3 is CASSQEGGTNYGYTF. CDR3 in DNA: TGCGCCAGCAGCCAAGAAGGTGGAACTAACTATGGCTACACCTTC.

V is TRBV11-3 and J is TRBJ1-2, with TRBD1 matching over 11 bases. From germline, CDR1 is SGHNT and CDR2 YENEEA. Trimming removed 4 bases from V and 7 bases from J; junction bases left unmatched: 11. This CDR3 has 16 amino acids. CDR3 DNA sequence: TGTGCCAGCAGCTCTCGGACAGGGGGCTCCCGAGGTGGCTACACCTTC. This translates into CASSSRTGGSRGGYTF.

DNA for the CDR3: TGTGCCAGCAGTTATGTAGGGCCGGGGGGGAGTGGAAACACCATATATTTT. Its protein product is CASSYVGPGGSGNTIYF. The J gene is TRBJ1-3, the V gene TRBV6-7; D is possibly TRBD1 (5 bases). TRBV6-7 is an open reading frame whose function is uncertain. Trimming removed 3 bases from V and 3 bases from J, with 18 bases in between. This CDR3 region has 17 residues.

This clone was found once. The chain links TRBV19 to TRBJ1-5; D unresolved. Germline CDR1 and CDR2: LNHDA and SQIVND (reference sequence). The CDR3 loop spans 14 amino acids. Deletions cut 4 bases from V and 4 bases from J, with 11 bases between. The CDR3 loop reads CASSTLGRNQPQHF. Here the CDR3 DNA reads TGTGCCAGTAGTACTCTTGGCAGAAATCAGCCCCAGCATTTT.

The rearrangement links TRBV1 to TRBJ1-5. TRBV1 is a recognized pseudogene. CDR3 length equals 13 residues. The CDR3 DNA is TGCGCCAGCAGCCAAGAAGTTCGACAGCCCCAGCATTTT. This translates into CASSQEVRQPQHF.

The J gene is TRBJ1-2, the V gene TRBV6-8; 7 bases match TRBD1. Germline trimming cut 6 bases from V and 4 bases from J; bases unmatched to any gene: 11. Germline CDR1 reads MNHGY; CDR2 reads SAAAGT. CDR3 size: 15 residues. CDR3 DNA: TGTGCCAGCAGCCAGGGGGGACGGATAACCTATGGCTACACCTTC. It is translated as CASSQGGRITYGYTF.

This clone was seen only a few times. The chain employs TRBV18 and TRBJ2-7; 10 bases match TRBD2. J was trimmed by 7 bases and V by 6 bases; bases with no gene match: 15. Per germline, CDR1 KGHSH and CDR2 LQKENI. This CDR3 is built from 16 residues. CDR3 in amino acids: CASSLSRAGGPGEQYF. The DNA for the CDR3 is TGTGCCAGCTCGCTCTCTAGAGCGGGAGGGCCGGGTGAGCAGTACTTC.

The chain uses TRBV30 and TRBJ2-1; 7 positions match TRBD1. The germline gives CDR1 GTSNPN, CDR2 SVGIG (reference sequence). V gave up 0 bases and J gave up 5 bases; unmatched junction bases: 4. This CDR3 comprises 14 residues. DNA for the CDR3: TGTGCCTGGAGTGTGGGACAGTCAGACAATGAGCAGTTCTTC. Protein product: CAWSVGQSDNEQFF.

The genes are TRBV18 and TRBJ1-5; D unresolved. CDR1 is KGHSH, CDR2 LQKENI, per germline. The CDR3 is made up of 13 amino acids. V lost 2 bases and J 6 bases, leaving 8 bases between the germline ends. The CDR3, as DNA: TGTGCCAGCTCACCAGGGGAGGGTCAGCCCCAGCATTTT. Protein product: CASSPGEGQPQHF. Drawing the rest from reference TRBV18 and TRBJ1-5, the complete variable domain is NAGVMQNPRHLVRRRGQEARLRCSPMKGHSHVYWYRQLPEEGLKFMVYLQKENIIDESGMPKERFSAEFPKEGPSILRIQQVVRGDSAAYFCASSPGEGQPQHFGDGTRLSIL.

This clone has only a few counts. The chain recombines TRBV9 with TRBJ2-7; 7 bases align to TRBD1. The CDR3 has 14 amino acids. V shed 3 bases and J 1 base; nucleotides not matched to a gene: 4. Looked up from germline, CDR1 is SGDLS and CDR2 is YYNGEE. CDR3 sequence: CASSANRGSYEQYF. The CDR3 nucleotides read TGTGCCAGCAGCGCCAACAGGGGTTCCTACGAGCAGTACTTC.

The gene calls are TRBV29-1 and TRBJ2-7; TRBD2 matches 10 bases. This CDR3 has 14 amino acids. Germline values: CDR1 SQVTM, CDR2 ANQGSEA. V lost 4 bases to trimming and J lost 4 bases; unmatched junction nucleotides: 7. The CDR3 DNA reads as TGCAGCGTTGGAGCGGCTAGCGGGAGATACGAGCAGTACTTC. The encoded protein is CSVGAASGRYEQYF.

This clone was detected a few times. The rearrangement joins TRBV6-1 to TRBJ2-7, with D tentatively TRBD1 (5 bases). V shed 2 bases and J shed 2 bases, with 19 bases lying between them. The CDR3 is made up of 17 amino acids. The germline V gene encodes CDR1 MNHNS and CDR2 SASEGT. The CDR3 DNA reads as TGTGCCAGCAGTGAACCCTGGGGCCCAAGAACTACCTACGAGCAGTACTTC. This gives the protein CASSEPWGPRTTYEQYF.